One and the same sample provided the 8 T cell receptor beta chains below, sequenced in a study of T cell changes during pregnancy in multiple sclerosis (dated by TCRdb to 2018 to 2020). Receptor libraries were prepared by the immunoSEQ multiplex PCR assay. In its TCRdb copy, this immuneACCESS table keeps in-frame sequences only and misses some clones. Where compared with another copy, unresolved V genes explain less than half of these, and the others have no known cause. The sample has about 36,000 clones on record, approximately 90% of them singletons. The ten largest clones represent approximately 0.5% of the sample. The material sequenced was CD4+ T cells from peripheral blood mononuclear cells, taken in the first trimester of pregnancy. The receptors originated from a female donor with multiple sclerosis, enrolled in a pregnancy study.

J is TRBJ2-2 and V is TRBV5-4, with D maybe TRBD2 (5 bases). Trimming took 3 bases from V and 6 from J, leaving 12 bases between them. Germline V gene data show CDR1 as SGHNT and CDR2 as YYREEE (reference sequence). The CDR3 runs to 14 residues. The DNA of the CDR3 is TGTGCCAGCAGCTCAGGACTGGTCCCCGGGGAGCTGTTTTTT. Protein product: CASSSGLVPGELFF.

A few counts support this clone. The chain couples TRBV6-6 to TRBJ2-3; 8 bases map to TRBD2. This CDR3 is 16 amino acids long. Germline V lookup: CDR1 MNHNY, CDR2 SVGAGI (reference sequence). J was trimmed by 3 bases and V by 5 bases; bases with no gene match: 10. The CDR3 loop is CASSPRSGKGTDTQYF. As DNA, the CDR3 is TGTGCCAGCAGTCCTCGTAGCGGGAAAGGGACAGATACGCAGTATTTT.

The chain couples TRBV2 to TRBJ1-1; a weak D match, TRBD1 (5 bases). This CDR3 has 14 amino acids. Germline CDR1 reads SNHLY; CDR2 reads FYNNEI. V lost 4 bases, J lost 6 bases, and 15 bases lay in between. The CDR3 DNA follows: TGTGCCAGCAGTGGCCAGGGAGGAAGAGCTGAAGCTTTCTTT. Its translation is CASSGQGGRAEAFF.

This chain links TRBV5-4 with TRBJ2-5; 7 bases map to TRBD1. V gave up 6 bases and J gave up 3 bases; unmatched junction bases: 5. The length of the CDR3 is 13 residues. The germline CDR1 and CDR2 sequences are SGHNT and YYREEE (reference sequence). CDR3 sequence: CASTFTGEETQYF. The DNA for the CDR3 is TGTGCCAGCACATTTACAGGGGAAGAGACCCAGTACTTC.

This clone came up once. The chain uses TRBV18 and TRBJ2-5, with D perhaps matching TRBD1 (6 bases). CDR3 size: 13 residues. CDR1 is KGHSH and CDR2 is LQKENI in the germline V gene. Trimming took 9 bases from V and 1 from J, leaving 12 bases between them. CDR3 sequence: CASCDRSQETQYF. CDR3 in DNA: TGTGCCAGTTGCGACAGGAGCCAAGAGACCCAGTACTTC. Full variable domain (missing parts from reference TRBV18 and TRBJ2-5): NAGVMQNPRHLVRRRGQEARLRCSPMKGHSHVYWYRQLPEEGLKFMVYLQKENIIDESGMPKERFSAEFPKEGPSILRIQQVVRGDSAAYFCASCDRSQETQYFGPGTRLLVL.

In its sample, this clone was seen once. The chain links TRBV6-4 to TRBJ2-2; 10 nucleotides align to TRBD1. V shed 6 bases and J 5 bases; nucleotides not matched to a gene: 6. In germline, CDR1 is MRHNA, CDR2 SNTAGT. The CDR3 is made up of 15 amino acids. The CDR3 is CASRLTGGNTGELFF. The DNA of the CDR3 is TGTGCCAGCAGACTGACAGGGGGCAATACCGGGGAGCTGTTTTTT.

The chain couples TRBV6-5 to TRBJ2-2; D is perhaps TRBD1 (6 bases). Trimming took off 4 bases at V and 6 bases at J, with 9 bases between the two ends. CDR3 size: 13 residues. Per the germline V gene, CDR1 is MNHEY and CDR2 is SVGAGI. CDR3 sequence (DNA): TGTGCCAGCAGTTCACAGGGACCCGGGGAGCTGTTTTTT. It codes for CASSSQGPGELFF.

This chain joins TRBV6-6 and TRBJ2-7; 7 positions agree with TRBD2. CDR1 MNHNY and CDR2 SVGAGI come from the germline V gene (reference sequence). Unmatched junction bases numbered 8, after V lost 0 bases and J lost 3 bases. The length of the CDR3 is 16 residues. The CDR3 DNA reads TGTGCCAGCAGTTACTCTAGGCCTAGCGGATTCTACGAGCAGTACTTC. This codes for CASSYSRPSGFYEQYF.